This TCR beta chain comes out of a study of T cell clones after liver transplantation. Study context: In this trial, immunosuppression withdrawal was attempted within 2 years of liver transplant. Draws occurred before transplant, before withdrawal, and after complete or failed withdrawal. TCRbeta sequencing after a pre-transplant mixed lymphocyte reaction identified graft-donor-reactive clones, later tracked in post-transplant blood.

A word on this clone: Its antigen is not identified.

Germline V gene data show CDR1 as MDHEN and CDR2 as SYDVKM. Trimming removed 3 bases at V and 5 bases at J, with 20 bases between. This CDR3 is 17 amino acids long. Using immunoSEQ multiplex PCR, the repertoire was profiled, and TCRdb retains in-frame clones only, with some absent. The repertoire holds 7,000 to 9,500 clones, with around 73% as singletons. The study, taken as a whole, reports: In a couple of subjects, few donor cells limited the measurable donor-reactive repertoire.

This rearrangement joins TRBV28 to TRBJ2-1; weak D call: TRBD1 (5 bases). The source was CD8+ T cells from blood, collected at the 22-month timepoint. The origin of this receptor is a human patient who received a liver transplant. The T cells may come from the graft donor. In nucleotides, the CDR3 is TGTGCCAGCAGTTTCCCTCAACAGGACGTCGTAGACAATGAGCAGTTCTTC. Its translation is CASSFPQQDVVDNEQFF. The variable domain in full, with the rest retrieved from reference TRBV28 and TRBJ2-1, is DVKVTQSSRYLVKRTGEKVFLECVQDMDHENMFWYRQDPGLGLRLIYFSYDVKMKEKGDIPEGYSVSREKKERFSLILESASTNQTSMYLCASSFPQQDVVDNEQFFGPGTRLTVL.